The TCR beta chain under discussion was sequenced for a study of cytomegalovirus exposure and HLA in healthy donors. Study at large: In terms of ancestry, the Caucasian-associated cluster contained roughly 81% of the 300 to 400 genotyped donors. General study findings and limits: Prediction of most subjects' HLA-A and HLA-B alleles by TCR beta sequences was reportedly accurate. Later work found most CMV-associated TCR beta chains apparently HLA-restricted. Most of the TCR beta V segments (in an earlier analysis) were productive either about 87% or about 30% of the time.

The length of the CDR3 is 17 residues. Primers included in the PCR were 60 Vbeta and 13 Jbeta primers. The repertoire was sequenced with immunoSEQ multiplex PCR; TCRdb's copy has only in-frame clones and lacks some. The sample includes about 130,000 clones, around 80% of them seen just once. Regarding this clone: What it binds is not known.

This receptor was taken from a woman aged 40 to 50 in good health and CMV-seronegative. This chain links TRBV21-1 with TRBJ1-5; the D call in the table, TRBD1, was not verified against the DNA. TRBV21-1 counts as a pseudogene. The specimen sequenced was PBMCs. The chain's CDR3 is CASSSQGGRAPDQPQHF. The CDR3 bases are TGTGCCAGCAGCTCTCAAGGGGGCCGGGCCCCGGATCAGCCCCAGCATTTT.